Presented here are 21 T cell receptor beta chains from one specimen sequenced in a study of regulatory T cells in long-lasting Graves disease. Libraries of TCR beta came from iRepertoire HTBI primers plus Arm-PCR of CDR3 regions. TCRdb re-called the multiplex PCR reads through MiXCR, storing one row per CDR3 protein. The data show 200,000 to 250,000 distinct CDR3 sequences, less than 20% seen once. Time point described: newly diagnosed GD, antithyroid drugs for less than 3 months. From PBMCs, RNA was extracted and then used to make the TCR library. This sample also appeared in a second study, on T cells in Graves' hyperthyroidism and ophthalmopathy.

The sample here was peripheral blood mononuclear cells (PBMCs), taken at new diagnosis, from a patient treated with antithyroid drugs. The receptors stem from a woman in her 30s with Graves disease.

There are many counts of this clonotype. V and J are TRBV7-9 and TRBJ1-1; a weak D match, TRBD1 (6 bases). This CDR3 has 12 residues. V lost 4 bases to trimming and J lost 3 bases, with 6 bases between them. Germline V gives CDR1 SEHNR, CDR2 FQNEAQ (reference sequence). The CDR3 sequence is CASSYRDTEAFF. CDR3 coding DNA: TGTGCCAGCAGCTACAGGGACACTGAAGCTTTCTTT.

This clonotype was recorded many times. V usage is TRBV2 and J usage is TRBJ2-7; 9 bases line up with TRBD2. The CDR3 totals 15 residues. V lost 4 bases to trimming and J lost 2 bases; unmatched junction nucleotides: 6. Germline V CDR1 and CDR2: SNHLY, FYNNEI. The CDR3 DNA is TGTGCCAGCAGTGTGAGTAGCGGGGGCCCCTACGAGCAGTACTTC. It translates to CASSVSSGGPYEQYF.

This clonotype has ten or more counts. The genes are TRBV12-3 or TRBV12-4 and TRBJ2-1, with 8 positions matching TRBD2. The V gene end was trimmed by 4 bases and the J gene end by 1 base; junction bases not matched to a gene: 6. This CDR3 has 16 amino acids. The CDR3 protein is CASSSQRGGSYNEQFF. In DNA, the CDR3 is TGTGCCAGCAGTTCCCAACGGGGGGGGTCCTACAATGAGCAGTTCTTC.

The rearrangement uses TRBV28 and TRBJ2-3, with D tentatively TRBD2 (5 bases). The CDR3 spans 12 residues. Germline assignment: CDR1 MDHEN and CDR2 SYDVKM. Trimming took off 7 bases at V and 7 bases at J, with 12 bases between the two ends. The CDR3 region has the DNA TGTGCCAGCAATGAAGGACTTTATACGCAGTATTTT. It encodes CASNEGLYTQYF.

Many counts were recorded for this clonotype. The chain links TRBV19 to TRBJ1-1; a possible D gene is TRBD1 (5 bases). Germline lookup yields CDR1 LNHDA and CDR2 SQIVND (reference sequence). V lost 6 bases to trimming and J lost 8 bases, with 13 bases between them. The CDR3 totals 12 residues. The CDR3, as DNA: TGTGCCAGTAGCCCGGAGGGGAGAGAAGCTTTCTTT. It specifies CASSPEGREAFF.

This clonotype was seen at least ten times. The chain has TRBV4-1 and TRBJ1-6; 9 positions agree with TRBD1. The V gene's germline CDR1 is MGHRA and CDR2 YSYEKL. The CDR3 consists of 15 residues. The V gene end was trimmed by 0 bases and the J gene end by 11 bases; junction bases not matched to a gene: 5. CDR3 DNA sequence: TGCGCCAGCAGCCAAGACGGACAGGGGCAAACACCCCTCCACTTT. This codes for CASSQDGQGQTPLHF.

There are many counts of this clonotype. The rearrangement uses TRBV7-9 and TRBJ1-2; TRBD1 might be the D (5 bases). The germline V gene encodes CDR1 SEHNR and CDR2 FQNEAQ (reference sequence). V lost 5 bases and J 8 bases, leaving 18 bases between the germline ends. This CDR3 is 14 amino acids long. In DNA form, the CDR3 reads TGTGCCAGCAGCCCGACCGGGACCACAAACGGCTACACCTTC. Amino acid sequence: CASSPTGTTNGYTF. The variable domain in full, completed from reference TRBV7-9 and TRBJ1-2, reads DTGVSQNPRHKITKRGQNVTFRCDPISEHNRLYWYRQTLGQGPEFLTYFQNEAQLEKSRLLSDRFSAERPKGSFSTLEIQRTEQGDSAMYLCASSPTGTTNGYTFGSGTRLTVV.

This clonotype occurred once. A much more abundant neighbour one base away suggests this may be a read error. The chain has TRBV25-1 and TRBJ2-5; TRBD2 matches at 7 bases. The CDR3 loop spans 15 amino acids. CDR1 is MGHDK, CDR2 SYGVNS, per germline. Trimming removed 4 bases from V and 1 base from J; junction bases left unmatched: 6. In DNA, the CDR3 is TGTGCCAGCAGTGGAGCCTCTAGCGGCCAAGAGACCCAGTACTTC. Translated, it gives CASSGASSGQETQYF.

This clonotype was counted many times. The rearrangement uses TRBV7-3 and TRBJ1-1; TRBD1 is a possible D gene (5 bases). Trimming removed 1 base from V and 3 bases from J, with 9 bases in between. CDR3 size: 14 residues. CDR1 SGHTA and CDR2 FQGTGA come from the germline V gene. The CDR3 sequence: CASSLIGEDTEAFF. The CDR3 bases are TGTGCCAGCAGCTTAATAGGGGAGGACACTGAAGCTTTCTTT.

This clonotype was seen ten or more times. The J gene is TRBJ2-1, the V gene TRBV9, with TRBD2 matching over 7 bases. The germline CDR1 and CDR2 sequences are SGDLS and YYNGEE. The CDR3 covers 17 residues. V dropped 0 bases and J dropped 5; count of bases not matched to a gene: 11. CDR3 nucleotides: TGTGCCAGCAGCGTAGATCCTCTAGCGGCTCAGGACAATGAGCAGTTCTTC. It encodes CASSVDPLAAQDNEQFF.

As DNA, the CDR3 is TGTGCCAGCAGTGCATCGCTAGCGGGGGGGCAGGGTGAGCAGTTCTTC. It specifies CASSASLAGGQGEQFF. The V call is TRBV2, the J call TRBJ2-1; 12 positions agree with TRBD2. Per the germline V gene, CDR1 is SNHLY and CDR2 is FYNNEI. This CDR3 spans 16 amino acids. V lost 4 bases to trimming and J lost 9 bases; unmatched junction nucleotides: 10.

This clonotype was seen repeatedly, ten times or more. The CDR3 is CSASENRVRVYEQYF. As DNA, the CDR3 is TGCAGTGCTAGTGAGAACAGGGTTCGCGTTTACGAGCAGTACTTC. The rearrangement links TRBV20-1 to TRBJ2-7, with TRBD1 as a possible D gene (6 bases). The CDR3 consists of 15 residues. V shed 3 bases and J shed 4 bases, with 19 bases lying between them. The germline V gene encodes CDR1 DFQATT and CDR2 SNEGSKA (reference sequence).

Details on this clonotype: A single base is all that separates this from a far larger clone, so a read error is likely. The J gene is TRBJ2-1, the V gene TRBV7-8; 14 nucleotides agree with TRBD2. CDR1 SGHVS and CDR2 FQNEAQ come from the germline V gene. The CDR3 spans 17 residues. DNA of the CDR3: TGTGCCAGCAGCCCCGGACTAGCGGGGGGTCCCTACAATGAGCAGCTCTTC. This gives the protein CASSPGLAGGPYNEQLF.

Concerning this clonotype: One base away lies a much larger clone, so this may be a sequencing read error. The conserved phenylalanine or tryptophan normally closing the CDR3 is absent here, so this likely arose from a read error. The chain has TRBV5-1 and TRBJ2-7; the match to TRBD2 covers 7 bases. Germline V gene data show CDR1 as SGHRS and CDR2 as YFSETQ. V was pared by 2 bases and J by 6 bases, with 14 bases of the junction left unmatched. The CDR3 has 16 residues. The CDR3 DNA reads TGCGCCAGCAGCTTAGGTTTAACGGGAGGTAGTTTCGAGCAGTACTAC. Protein sequence: CASSLGLTGGSFEQYY.

This clonotype occurred many times. The chain employs TRBV6-1 and TRBJ1-1; no firm D call. The CDR3 length is 16 residues. Germline V gene lookup returns CDR1 MNHNS and CDR2 SASEGT. With 8 bases removed from V and 1 base from J, the gap between germline ends came to 20 bases. This CDR3 reads CASSNSAESGNTEAFF. The CDR3 nucleotides are TGTGCCAGCTCCAACTCTGCTGAGTCGGGGAACACTGAAGCTTTCTTT.

This clonotype came up a few times. DNA of the CDR3: TGCGCCAGCAGCCAAGATGCGAAGGGAGCGCAGAATTCACCCCTCCACTTT. Its protein product is CASSQDAKGAQNSPLHF. The rearrangement links TRBV4-1 to TRBJ1-6; D is uncertain. The CDR3 spans 17 residues. Per germline, CDR1 MGHRA and CDR2 YSYEKL. Trimming shortened V by 0 bases and J by 7 bases, and 16 bases separated the two germline ends.

This clonotype was seen ten or more times. The chain carries TRBV12-3 or TRBV12-4 and TRBJ1-5; 10 positions match TRBD1. The CDR3 contains 19 residues. The trim removed 4 bases at V and 3 bases at J, leaving 15 bases unmatched. The CDR3 DNA follows: TGTGCCAGCAGTTCCAGACTGGTTACGGGACAGGGGATCAATCAGCCCCAGCATTTT. It translates to CASSSRLVTGQGINQPQHF.

To note about this clonotype: A far larger clone is off by one base, so a read error is likely. The chain is built from TRBV11-2 and TRBJ2-1; the D is unclear. The germline CDR1 and CDR2 sequences are SGHAT and FQNNGV. This CDR3 has 11 residues. The CDR3 DNA is TGTGCCAGCAGCTCTGCCGAGACCCAGAACTTC. Translating gives CASSSAETQNF.

This clonotype was counted at least ten times. The chain couples TRBV20-1 to TRBJ1-1; no reliable D call. Trimming cost V 1 base and J 1 base, with 10 bases left between them. Germline V gives CDR1 DFQATT, CDR2 SNEGSKA (reference sequence). The CDR3 has 14 amino acids. CDR3 coding DNA: TGCAGTGCTAGAGTTGGCCAGAGGAACACTGAAGCTTTCTTT. It yields the protein CSARVGQRNTEAFF.

This clonotype was recorded many times. The genes are TRBV28 and TRBJ2-4, with 8 positions matching TRBD1. The CDR3 spans 14 residues. Germline-derived CDR1 and CDR2 are MDHEN and SYDVKM. J lost 3 bases, V lost 5 bases, and 3 bases had no gene match. CDR3 sequence (DNA): TGTGCCAGCAGTAAACAGGGGGACAAAAACATTCAGTACTTC. It translates to CASSKQGDKNIQYF. Full variable domain (rest looked up from reference TRBV28 and TRBJ2-4): DVKVTQSSRYLVKRTGEKVFLECVQDMDHENMFWYRQDPGLGLRLIYFSYDVKMKEKGDIPEGYSVSREKKERFSLILESASTNQTSMYLCASSKQGDKNIQYFGAGTRLSVL.

This chain connects TRBV28 to TRBJ2-7; the D is unclear. Trimming shortened V by 8 bases and J by 0 bases, and 8 bases separated the two germline ends. This CDR3 has 12 amino acids. Germline assignment: CDR1 MDHEN and CDR2 SYDVKM. For the CDR3, the DNA is TGTGCCAGCGAAGGCATCTCCTACGAGCAGTACTTC. As protein: CASEGISYEQYF.